The rows below give T cell receptor beta chains drawn from one sample of a study of control samples from healthy donors and cancer patients. Some clones are missing from TCRdb's copy, which holds only in-frame ones; the method was immunoSEQ multiplex PCR. This repertoire shows fewer than 90,000 clones, around 87% found once; its top ten account for about a fifth. Sequenced input: blood. The receptors shown here come from a man over 45 in good health. Each CDR3 is given with its conserved first and last residue. A D gene is named only where the DNA matches it firmly. Clone size is not always given. Where it is, it says once, few, many or a class for expanded clones.

TRBJ2-5 | TRBV6-5 | TRBD2 | . | TGTGCCAGCAAAGGCGGGAGCGGAGAGACCCAGTACTTC | CASKGGSGETQYF
TRBJ2-7 | TRBV15 | . | once | TGTGCCACCAGCAGAGATATGAGGGGGGATTACGAGCAGTACTTC | CATSRDMRGDYEQYF
TRBJ2-5 | TRBV7-9 | . | . | TGTGCCAGCAGCTTAGCTGTGCGGGAGACCCAGTACTTC | CASSLAVRETQYF
TRBJ2-2 | TRBV30 | TRBD2 | . | TGTGCCTGGAGTGATCGGCGGGAGGGCCCCACCGGGGAGCTGTTTTTT | CAWSDRREGPTGELFF
TRBJ2-3 | TRBV4-1 | . | once | TGCGCCAGCAGCTTTACACTCCTTGGGACCACAGATACGCAGTATTTT | CASSFTLLGTTDTQYF
TRBJ2-3 | TRBV18 | TRBD2 | once | TGTGCCAGCTCACCCCTCGGGACGGGGGGTTTATCGGGAGATACGCAGTATTTT | CASSPLGTGGLSGDTQYF
TRBJ2-2 | TRBV24-1 | . | few | TGTGCCACCAGTGATCCCTCTAGCGTCCCGACCGGGGAGCTGTTTTTT | CATSDPSSVPTGELFF
TRBJ2-1 | TRBV11-3 | TRBD1 | . | TGTGCCAGCAGAACCCTTGGGACAGCCAATGAGCAGTTCTTC | CASRTLGTANEQFF
TRBJ2-1 | TRBV5-1 | TRBD2 | . | TGCGCCAGCAGCACCAGGACTAGCGGGAGTGCCAATGAGCAGTTCTTC | CASSTRTSGSANEQFF
TRBJ2-7 | TRBV24-1 | TRBD2 | . | TGTGCCACCAGTGATGGTCTAGCGGGAGGGGGAAATCGGAACGAGCAGTACTTC | CATSDGLAGGGNRNEQYF
TRBJ2-7 | TRBV6-5 | . | . | TGTGCCAGCGGTCAGTCCCCGTCCTACGAGCAGTACTTC | CASGQSPSYEQYF
TRBJ1-1 | TRBV4-3 | . | . | TGCGCCAGCAGCCAAGAGGGCCGGACTGAAGCTTTCTTT | CASSQEGRTEAFF
TRBJ1-1 | TRBV5-4 | TRBD1 | once | TGTGCCAGCAGCGAATACAGGGGGTTGAACACTGAAGCTTTCTTT | CASSEYRGLNTEAFF
TRBJ2-7 | TRBV4-3 | TRBD1 | . | TGCGCCAGCAGCCCCTCCGGGACAGGGGACTACGAGCAGTACTTC | CASSPSGTGDYEQYF
TRBJ2-5 | TRBV20-1 | . | . | TGCAGTGCTAGTCGGCTAGCTGATGGGACCCAGTACTTC | CSASRLADGTQYF
TRBJ1-2 | TRBV11-3 | . | . | TGTGCCAGCAGCTTAGATCACGGGTTCTGGGATGGCTACACCTTC | CASSLDHGFWDGYTF
TRBJ2-1 | TRBV11-3 | TRBD1 | . | TGTGCCAGCAGCTTAGCCGGGACAGGGGTAAATGAGCAGTTCTTC | CASSLAGTGVNEQFF
TRBJ1-6 | TRBV5-1 | . | . | TGCGCCAGCAGCATCGACAACAATAATTCACCCCTCCACTTT | CASSIDNNNSPLHF
TRBJ2-1 | TRBV19 | TRBD2 | once | TGTGCCAGTAGTATAGGGGGAGGGACGGCTGAGCAGTTCTTC | CASSIGGGTAEQFF
TRBJ2-5 | TRBV9 | . | . | TGTGCCAGCAGCGTTACGGGGGCTCCACAAGAGACCCAGTACTTC | CASSVTGAPQETQYF
TRBJ1-1 | TRBV12-3/TRBV12-4 | TRBD1 | . | TGTGCCAGCAGCCAGGACAGGGGGCTTGAAGCTTTCTTT | CASSQDRGLEAFF
TRBJ1-2 | TRBV9 | TRBD1 | once | TGTGCCAGCAGCTTCGGACAGGGGGTAGGTGGCTACACCTTC | CASSFGQGVGGYTF
TRBJ2-3 | TRBV7-2 | . | . | TGTGCCAGCAGCCTCACCCCGGAGGCGAGCACAGATACGCAGTATTTT | CASSLTPEASTDTQYF
TRBJ2-5 | TRBV11-2 | . | . | TGTGCCAGCAGCTTGGAATGGGAGACCCAGTACTTC | CASSLEWETQYF
TRBJ1-3 | TRBV7-9 | . | once | TGTGCCAGCAGCTTAGTTCGTTTGGCGTCTGGAAACACCATATATTTT | CASSLVRLASGNTIYF
TRBJ2-1 | TRBV19 | . | . | TGTGCCAGTAGTATTCGGCAGGGCGGTAATGAGCAGTTCTTC | CASSIRQGGNEQFF
TRBJ1-5 | TRBV20-1 | TRBD1 | . | TGCAGTGCTAGTAAACTTACAGGGGTTAGCAATCAGCCCCAGCATTTT | CSASKLTGVSNQPQHF
TRBJ2-2 | TRBV10-3 | . | . | TGTGCCATCAGTGAGTCGAGGGGGGAGCTGTTTTTT | CAISESRGELFF
TRBJ1-2 | TRBV5-8 | . | . | TGTGCCAGCAGCTTGGAGCCAGGGGATGGGGGCTACACCTTC | CASSLEPGDGGYTF
TRBJ2-2 | TRBV7-8 | TRBD2 | . | TGTGCCAGCAGCTTAGCGCGACTAGCGGGGGGGACCGGGGAGCTGTTTTTT | CASSLARLAGGTGELFF
TRBJ2-6 | TRBV24-1 | . | . | TGTGCCACCAGTGATCCGACCCCATCTGGGGCCAACGTCCTGACTTTC | CATSDPTPSGANVLTF
TRBJ1-1 | TRBV5-1 | . | . | TGCGCCAGCAGCTTGGATGGGCACGGAACTGAAGCTTTCTTT | CASSLDGHGTEAFF
TRBJ2-2 | TRBV14 | . | . | TGTGCCAGCAGCCGGTCGGGGACCGGGGAGCTGTTTTTT | CASSRSGTGELFF
TRBJ1-3 | TRBV5-6 | . | . | TGTGCCAGCAACGAAGCCGATAGGGCCGGAAACACCATATATTTT | CASNEADRAGNTIYF
TRBJ2-1 | TRBV7-2 | . | . | TGTGCCAGCAGCTTCACAGGGATCCTCTACAATGAGCAGTTCTTC | CASSFTGILYNEQFF
TRBJ1-6 | TRBV7-3 | . | . | TGTGCCAGCAGCACCTCCTATAATTCACCCCTCCACTTT | CASSTSYNSPLHF
TRBJ2-2 | TRBV11-3 | TRBD2 | once | TGTGCCAGCAGCTTAACACACCGCCTAGCGGGGGACCCCACCGGGGAGCTGTTTTTT | CASSLTHRLAGDPTGELFF
TRBJ1-4 | TRBV20-1 | . | . | TGCAGTGCTAGTCTGAGGCTCGGCTCTGGGGAAAAACTGTTTTTT | CSASLRLGSGEKLFF
TRBJ1-5 | TRBV19 | TRBD1 | . | TGTGCCAGTACCCCGGGACAGGGCAGCACTCAGCCCCAGCATTTT | CASTPGQGSTQPQHF
TRBJ2-2 | TRBV11-2 | TRBD2 | . | TGTGCCAGCAGCGACAAACTAGCGGGAGGGCCGAGGACCGGGGAGCTGTTTTTT | CASSDKLAGGPRTGELFF
TRBJ1-3 | TRBV5-1 | . | . | TGCGCCAGCAGCCTGGATTATTCCTCTGGAAACACCATATATTTT | CASSLDYSSGNTIYF
TRBJ1-1 | TRBV11-2 | . | . | TGTGCCAGCAGCTTTCAGTACACTGAAGCTTTCTTT | CASSFQYTEAFF
TRBJ1-1 | TRBV6-4 | . | . | TGTGCCAGCAGTGACCAGCGAGGGACTGAAGCTTTCTTT | CASSDQRGTEAFF
TRBJ2-5 | TRBV25-1 | TRBD1 | . | TGTGCCAGCAGTCTGCCGGGACAGGGGCAGGAAGAGACCCAGTACTTC | CASSLPGQGQEETQYF
TRBJ1-2 | TRBV30 | TRBD1 | . | TGTGCCTGGAGGGGGGACAGGGCCTCTGGCTACACCTTC | CAWRGDRASGYTF
TRBJ2-7 | TRBV6-2/TRBV6-3 | TRBD1 | . | TGTGCCAGCAGTCTGACAGGGCTTCGCTCCTACGAGCAGTACTTC | CASSLTGLRSYEQYF
TRBJ2-3 | TRBV2 | . | . | TGTGCCAGCAGTGAAGTTTCCACAGATACGCAGTATTTT | CASSEVSTDTQYF
TRBJ2-1 | TRBV4-1 | TRBD2 | . | TGCGCTACCCGAGGGGCTAGCGGGAGTAGGAATGAGCAGTTCTTC | CATRGASGSRNEQFF